The rows below give T cell receptor beta chains drawn from one sample of a study of T cell changes during pregnancy in multiple sclerosis. Produced via immunoSEQ multiplex PCR; TCRdb's table is partial and in-frame only. The table shows 25,000 to 30,000 clones, with about 92% occurring only once. The sequences come from CD4+ T cells from peripheral blood mononuclear cells, collected after pregnancy. These receptors came from a female donor with multiple sclerosis, enrolled in a pregnancy study. Both conserved end residues are part of each CDR3. D genes are given only for firm matches. Size is stated for part of the rows, as once, few or many counts, or as a class when the clone is expanded.

D gene: .
J gene: TRBJ1-5
V gene: TRBV5-6
clone size: .
CDR3 DNA: TGTGCCAGCAGCCCGGGACACTATAGCAATCAGCCCCAGCATTTT
CDR3 protein: CASSPGHYSNQPQHF

D gene: TRBD1
J gene: TRBJ1-1
V gene: TRBV5-6
clone size: .
CDR3 DNA: TGTGCCAGCAGCTTCCGGGACAGGGATGGTGAAGCTTTCTTT
CDR3 protein: CASSFRDRDGEAFF

D gene: .
J gene: TRBJ2-4
V gene: TRBV7-2
clone size: .
CDR3 DNA: TGTGCCAGCAGCTTAGGATCAGATATTCAGTACTTC
CDR3 protein: CASSLGSDIQYF

D gene: TRBD2
J gene: TRBJ2-1
V gene: TRBV5-8
clone size: .
CDR3 DNA: TGTGCCAGCAGCAACGGCGATTTACTAGCGGGGGGGCTAAATGAGCAGTTCTTC
CDR3 protein: CASSNGDLLAGGLNEQFF

D gene: TRBD1
J gene: TRBJ2-7
V gene: TRBV5-1
clone size: .
CDR3 DNA: TGCGCCAGCAGCTTGTACGGGACAGGGGGCGCAGGGCAGTACTTC
CDR3 protein: CASSLYGTGGAGQYF

D gene: TRBD1
J gene: TRBJ2-7
V gene: TRBV14
clone size: .
CDR3 DNA: TGTGCCAGCAGCTTAATGACCGGGACAGCCTACGAGCAGTACTTC
CDR3 protein: CASSLMTGTAYEQYF

D gene: TRBD2
J gene: TRBJ2-5
V gene: TRBV30
clone size: .
CDR3 DNA: TGTGCCTGGAGTAATCCCGGACTAGCGGAAGAGACCCAGTACTTC
CDR3 protein: CAWSNPGLAEETQYF

D gene: .
J gene: TRBJ1-2
V gene: TRBV27
clone size: few
CDR3 DNA: TGTGCCAGTCGTGCGGGGGGCGCCTATGGCTACACCTTC
CDR3 protein: CASRAGGAYGYTF

D gene: .
J gene: TRBJ2-1
V gene: TRBV5-1
clone size: .
CDR3 DNA: TGCGCCAGCAGCGTACCAGCGTACAATGAGCAGTTCTTC
CDR3 protein: CASSVPAYNEQFF

D gene: TRBD1
J gene: TRBJ1-1
V gene: TRBV19
clone size: .
CDR3 DNA: TGTGCCAGTAGCGTCACAGGGGGCCCGGGAGACACTGAAGCTTTCTTT
CDR3 protein: CASSVTGGPGDTEAFF

D gene: TRBD1
J gene: TRBJ1-1
V gene: TRBV10-2
clone size: .
CDR3 DNA: TGCGCCAGCAGCCCGACAGGGCTGAACACTGAAGCTTTCTTT
CDR3 protein: CASSPTGLNTEAFF

D gene: TRBD1
J gene: TRBJ1-2
V gene: TRBV7-9
clone size: .
CDR3 DNA: TGTGCCAGCAGCTGGGTGGAGACAGGGTATGGCTACACCTTC
CDR3 protein: CASSWVETGYGYTF

D gene: .
J gene: TRBJ2-1
V gene: TRBV5-1
clone size: .
CDR3 DNA: TGCGCCAGCAGCACAGGGCTGGGGAACAATGAGCAGTTCTTC
CDR3 protein: CASSTGLGNNEQFF

D gene: .
J gene: TRBJ2-5
V gene: TRBV19
clone size: .
CDR3 DNA: TGTGCCAGTAGTATTAGGTGGCGGGGGCACCAAGAGACCCAGTACTTC
CDR3 protein: CASSIRWRGHQETQYF

D gene: TRBD1
J gene: TRBJ1-2
V gene: TRBV19
clone size: .
CDR3 DNA: TGTGCCAGTAGTTCGCACGGGGCCCAGGGGGACTATGGCTACACCTTC
CDR3 protein: CASSSHGAQGDYGYTF

D gene: .
J gene: TRBJ2-5
V gene: TRBV2
clone size: once
CDR3 DNA: TGTGCCAGCAGTGCCCGCGCTACCGAGACCCAGTACTTC
CDR3 protein: CASSARATETQYF

D gene: .
J gene: TRBJ2-3
V gene: TRBV12-5
clone size: once
CDR3 DNA: TGTGCTAGTGGTTTTTCCCAGACAGATACGCAGTATTTT
CDR3 protein: CASGFSQTDTQYF

D gene: .
J gene: TRBJ2-3
V gene: TRBV7-8
clone size: .
CDR3 DNA: TGTGCCAGCAGCTCCGAAATCGGAGGCACCACGCAGTATTTT
CDR3 protein: CASSSEIGGTTQYF

D gene: TRBD2
J gene: TRBJ2-3
V gene: TRBV5-4
clone size: .
CDR3 DNA: TGTGCCAGCAGCTCCGGGACTAGCGGGAGAGTGGGCACAGATACGCAGTATTTT
CDR3 protein: CASSSGTSGRVGTDTQYF

D gene: TRBD1
J gene: TRBJ1-2
V gene: TRBV27
clone size: .
CDR3 DNA: TGTGCCAGCAGCCGGACAGGGGTGGGCTATGGCTACACCTTC
CDR3 protein: CASSRTGVGYGYTF

D gene: .
J gene: TRBJ2-7
V gene: TRBV10-2
clone size: .
CDR3 DNA: TGCGCCAGCAGAGGGGCAGGAGCCTACGAGCAGTACTTC
CDR3 protein: CASRGAGAYEQYF

D gene: .
J gene: TRBJ1-5
V gene: TRBV19
clone size: .
CDR3 DNA: TGTGCCAGTAGTATTATGGGGGGTGGTGGCAATCAGCCCCAGCATTTT
CDR3 protein: CASSIMGGGGNQPQHF

D gene: TRBD1
J gene: TRBJ1-6
V gene: TRBV2
clone size: .
CDR3 DNA: TGTGCCAGCAGTCTGACAGGGGATGGCGGGTCACCCCTCCACTTT
CDR3 protein: CASSLTGDGGSPLHF

D gene: .
J gene: TRBJ2-2
V gene: TRBV29-1
clone size: .
CDR3 DNA: TGCAGCGTTGAATTAGCAGAAACGAACACCGGGGAGCTGTTTTTT
CDR3 protein: CSVELAETNTGELFF

D gene: .
J gene: TRBJ2-1
V gene: TRBV6-5
clone size: .
CDR3 DNA: TGTGCCAGCAGTTACTCCTCACAGGGACGGCCTGAGCAGTTCTTC
CDR3 protein: CASSYSSQGRPEQFF

D gene: .
J gene: TRBJ1-3
V gene: TRBV6-1
clone size: .
CDR3 DNA: TGTGCCAGCAGTGAACAGGCAGGGCTCTCTGGAAACACCATATATTTT
CDR3 protein: CASSEQAGLSGNTIYF

D gene: TRBD1
J gene: TRBJ1-4
V gene: TRBV30
clone size: once
CDR3 DNA: TGTGCCTGGAGTCCCATGGGACAGGGAATTTCCGAAAAACTGTTTTTT
CDR3 protein: CAWSPMGQGISEKLFF

D gene: .
J gene: TRBJ1-2
V gene: TRBV20-1
clone size: .
CDR3 DNA: TGCAGTGCTAGCAGCTATGGCTACACCTTC
CDR3 protein: CSASSYGYTF

D gene: TRBD1
J gene: TRBJ1-2
V gene: TRBV9
clone size: .
CDR3 DNA: TGTGCCAGCAGCCCCCCCGGGACAGGAAACTATGGCTACACCTTC
CDR3 protein: CASSPPGTGNYGYTF

D gene: .
J gene: TRBJ1-1
V gene: TRBV5-1
clone size: once
CDR3 DNA: TGCGCCAGCAGTTCAGGGTCGAACACTGAAGCTTTCTTT
CDR3 protein: CASSSGSNTEAFF

D gene: TRBD2
J gene: TRBJ2-3
V gene: TRBV5-4
clone size: once
CDR3 DNA: TGTGCCAGCAGCCTTCTCGGGGGGGGCCCCACTTCAGATACGCAGTATTTT
CDR3 protein: CASSLLGGGPTSDTQYF

D gene: TRBD2
J gene: TRBJ2-2
V gene: TRBV9
clone size: .
CDR3 DNA: TGTGCCTCCGGACTAGCGGCGACCGGGGAGCTGTTTTTT
CDR3 protein: CASGLAATGELFF

D gene: .
J gene: TRBJ1-2
V gene: TRBV11-2
clone size: .
CDR3 DNA: TGTGCCAGCAGCTTAGAGGGGGGTCGAGGCTACACCTTC
CDR3 protein: CASSLEGGRGYTF

D gene: .
J gene: TRBJ2-1
V gene: TRBV5-1
clone size: .
CDR3 DNA: TGCGCCAGCAGCTTGGCCGAAGCGACTGAGCAGTTCTTC
CDR3 protein: CASSLAEATEQFF

D gene: .
J gene: TRBJ2-1
V gene: TRBV19
clone size: .
CDR3 DNA: TGTGCCAGTACCAAGATACTAGGAAATGAGCAGTTCTTC
CDR3 protein: CASTKILGNEQFF

D gene: TRBD1
J gene: TRBJ1-5
V gene: TRBV7-2
clone size: .
CDR3 DNA: TGTGCCAGCAGCCTCGGGGAGGGACAGGGTAATCAGCCCCAGCATTTT
CDR3 protein: CASSLGEGQGNQPQHF

D gene: TRBD1
J gene: TRBJ1-1
V gene: TRBV7-9
clone size: .
CDR3 DNA: TGTGCCAGTAGGACAGGGGAAAGTTATACTGAAGCTTTCTTT
CDR3 protein: CASRTGESYTEAFF

D gene: .
J gene: TRBJ1-5
V gene: TRBV6-6
clone size: .
CDR3 DNA: TGTGCCAGCAGCCCGGGAGGCTTTGGCAATCAGCCCCAGCATTTT
CDR3 protein: CASSPGGFGNQPQHF

D gene: .
J gene: TRBJ1-1
V gene: TRBV12-5
clone size: .
CDR3 DNA: TGTGCTAGTGGTTTGGCCACCTGGGGAGACACTGAAGCTTTCTTT
CDR3 protein: CASGLATWGDTEAFF

D gene: .
J gene: TRBJ1-4
V gene: TRBV7-2
clone size: .
CDR3 DNA: TGTGCCAGCAGCTTTGGGGGGTCGCCTAATGAAAAACTGTTTTTT
CDR3 protein: CASSFGGSPNEKLFF

D gene: TRBD1
J gene: TRBJ1-3
V gene: TRBV5-1
clone size: .
CDR3 DNA: TGCGCCAGCAGCGGAGGACAGGGGGCATTTGGAAACACCATATATTTT
CDR3 protein: CASSGGQGAFGNTIYF

D gene: .
J gene: TRBJ2-5
V gene: TRBV28
clone size: .
CDR3 DNA: TGTGCCAGCAGTACCTTGACAGGTGGGGTAGAGACCCAGTACTTC
CDR3 protein: CASSTLTGGVETQYF

D gene: TRBD2
J gene: TRBJ2-1
V gene: TRBV5-1
clone size: .
CDR3 DNA: TGCGCCAGCAGCTTTGGACTAGCGGGAGTATCTGAGCAGTTCTTC
CDR3 protein: CASSFGLAGVSEQFF

D gene: TRBD1
J gene: TRBJ1-2
V gene: TRBV7-3
clone size: .
CDR3 DNA: TGTGCCAGCAGCCTGAGATGGGACAGGGGGCTTTATGGTGGCTACACCTTC
CDR3 protein: CASSLRWDRGLYGGYTF

D gene: TRBD2
J gene: TRBJ2-1
V gene: TRBV6-4
clone size: .
CDR3 DNA: TGTGCCAGCAGATCTATTGGACTAGCGTCTGGGGAGCAGTTCTTC
CDR3 protein: CASRSIGLASGEQFF

D gene: TRBD2
J gene: TRBJ2-5
V gene: TRBV5-1
clone size: .
CDR3 DNA: TGCGCCAGCAGCTTGGCGGCTAGCGGGGGTCTTGGGTCTGAGACCCAGTACTTC
CDR3 protein: CASSLAASGGLGSETQYF

D gene: .
J gene: TRBJ1-2
V gene: TRBV6-5
clone size: .
CDR3 DNA: TGTGCCAGCAGTTACGGGGGGAGAGCTAACTATGGCTACACCTTC
CDR3 protein: CASSYGGRANYGYTF

D gene: .
J gene: TRBJ1-3
V gene: TRBV6-5
clone size: .
CDR3 DNA: TGTGCCAGCAGTTCCCTTACAGGCTCTGGAAACACCATATATTTT
CDR3 protein: CASSSLTGSGNTIYF

D gene: .
J gene: TRBJ2-7
V gene: TRBV2
clone size: .
CDR3 DNA: TGTGCCAGCAAAGGGGTGGGGGGTTACGAGCAGTACTTC
CDR3 protein: CASKGVGGYEQYF

D gene: .
J gene: TRBJ1-1
V gene: TRBV5-5
clone size: .
CDR3 DNA: TGTGCCAGCACCTCGCGGGGCAGCTTGAACACTGAAGCTTTCTTT
CDR3 protein: CASTSRGSLNTEAFF

D gene: TRBD1
J gene: TRBJ2-5
V gene: TRBV11-3
clone size: .
CDR3 DNA: TGTGCCAGCAGCTTAGGGGACAGGGGAGAGACCCAGTACTTC
CDR3 protein: CASSLGDRGETQYF

D gene: TRBD1
J gene: TRBJ1-2
V gene: TRBV5-4
clone size: .
CDR3 DNA: TGTGCCAGCAGCTTGGGGGGCGAGGGGGCGGCTAACTATGGCTACACCTTC
CDR3 protein: CASSLGGEGAANYGYTF

D gene: .
J gene: TRBJ1-1
V gene: TRBV7-6
clone size: .
CDR3 DNA: TGTGCCAGCAGCTCCACCAGGGCGGACACTGAAGCTTTCTTT
CDR3 protein: CASSSTRADTEAFF

D gene: .
J gene: TRBJ1-1
V gene: TRBV7-9
clone size: .
CDR3 DNA: TGTGCCAGCAGCTTCAATGAGGGCACTGAAGCTTTCTTT
CDR3 protein: CASSFNEGTEAFF